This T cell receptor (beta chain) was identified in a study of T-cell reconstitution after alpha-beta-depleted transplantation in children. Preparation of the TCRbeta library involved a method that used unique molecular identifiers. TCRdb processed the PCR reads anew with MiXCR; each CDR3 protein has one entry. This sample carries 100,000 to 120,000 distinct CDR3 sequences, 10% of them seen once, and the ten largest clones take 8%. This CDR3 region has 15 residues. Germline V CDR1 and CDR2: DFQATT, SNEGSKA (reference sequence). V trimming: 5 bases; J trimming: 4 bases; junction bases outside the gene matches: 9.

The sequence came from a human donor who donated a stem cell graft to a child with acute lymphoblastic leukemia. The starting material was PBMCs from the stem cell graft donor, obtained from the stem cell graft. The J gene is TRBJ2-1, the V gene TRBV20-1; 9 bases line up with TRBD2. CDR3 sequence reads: CSALSGGTDYNEQFF. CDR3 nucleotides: TGCAGTGCTCTTAGCGGGGGTACGGATTACAATGAGCAGTTCTTC.